The clone carrying this TCR beta chain was recorded once. This entry is derived from a study of OX40 agonist ivuxolimab in advanced cancers. For the study at large: Three patients showed partial responses: one hepatocellular carcinoma and two cutaneous melanoma cases.

Trimming pared 2 bases from V and 4 bases from J, leaving 15 bases between. Germline V lookup: CDR1 SGHRS, CDR2 YFSETQ. The CDR3 contains 15 residues. Data came from immunoSEQ multiplex PCR; TCRdb stores just in-frame clones and leaves some out. The repertoire includes 65,000 to 90,000 clones, about four fifths of them detected once, and about 2.5% sits in the top ten. This TCR was sampled from an adult with an advanced solid tumor such as melanoma, head and neck, liver or kidney cancer. The rearrangement uses TRBV5-1 and TRBJ2-5, with D possibly matching TRBD1 (6 bases). Specimen: CD4+ or CD8+ T cells sorted from blood, collected in a trial of the OX40 agonist ivuxolimab. The CDR3 sequence: CASSFTGFRGETQYF. CDR3 coding DNA: TGCGCCAGCAGCTTCACAGGGTTTAGGGGAGAGACCCAGTACTTC.